Below, one T cell receptor (beta chain) is given with its context. What it recognizes is unknown. The sample belongs to a study of regulatory T cells in long-lasting Graves disease. Regarding the study as a whole: Persistent disease favored TRBV28, TRBJ1-2 and TRBJ2-5.

Combining iRepertoire HTBI primers with Arm-PCR of CDR3 regions, the authors built TCR beta libraries. Each CDR3 protein is one row after TCRdb ran MiXCR on the multiplex PCR reads. Of around 250,000 distinct CDR3 sequences detected, 15% to 20% appear once; the ten largest clones hold 11% to 15%. The V and J ends lost 3 bases and 2 bases, in that order; junction bases with no gene match: 23. The CDR3 consists of 21 residues. In germline, CDR1 is SGDLS, CDR2 YYNGEE. The time point denotes: newly diagnosed GD, antithyroid drugs for less than 3 months. The TCR library was made from RNA that had been extracted from PBMCs in TRIzol. These same data were also listed under a study on T cells in Graves' hyperthyroidism and ophthalmopathy. That report adds: Patients counted as stable if ophthalmopathy did not develop within 18 months. The HTBI primer set served for first-round RT-PCR of the TCR CDR3.

The chain combines TRBV9 with TRBJ2-7; 10 bases are shared with TRBD2. The TCR sequence derives from a woman in her 30s with Graves disease. The sequencing used peripheral blood mononuclear cells (PBMCs), collected at new diagnosis, from a patient treated with antithyroid drugs. DNA of the CDR3: TGTGCCAGCAGCGGCCCCTCGAGGGAAGCGGGAGGGCTCCCAACCCCCTACGAGCAGTACTTC. Amino acids: CASSGPSREAGGLPTPYEQYF.